A single sample gave rise to the 23 T cell receptor beta chains below, sequenced in a study of monozygotic twins with inflammatory bowel disease. TCRdb reprocessed the 5' RACE reads and keeps a single row for each CDR3 protein, giving no DNA. This sample contains about 300,000 distinct CDR3 sequences. Sequencing was done on a sample of blood. These receptors were collected from a human donor with ulcerative colitis or Crohn's disease, or a healthy co-twin of an affected twin (not recorded which).

The chain's CDR3 is CASSYKVGGIAPLHF. The rearrangement links TRBV14 to TRBJ1-6; the D call of TRBD1 rests on TCRdb alone, since no DNA is present to check it. The CDR3 has 15 residues. Per germline, CDR1 SGHDN and CDR2 FVKESK.

The chain recombines TRBV5-1 with TRBJ2-7; the D gene TCRdb calls, TRBD2, cannot be checked with no DNA. Germline CDR1 SGHRS, CDR2 YFSETQ. CDR3 length: 14 residues. The CDR3 loop is CASSLSGALGEQYF.

J is TRBJ2-1 and V is TRBV7-2; TCRdb picks TRBD1, but there is no DNA to check that call. The CDR3 runs to 13 residues. CDR1 is SGHTA, CDR2 FQGNSA, per germline. Here the CDR3 reads CASSLIPQHEQFF.

The V call is TRBV3-1, the J call TRBJ1-1; no DNA is available, so the TRBD1 call from TCRdb remains unchecked. The CDR3 runs to 11 residues. Per the germline V gene, CDR1 is LGHDT and CDR2 is YNNKEL (reference sequence). CDR3 residues: CASSLREKAFF.

The chain uses TRBV7-6 and TRBJ2-1; TCRdb picks TRBD2, but there is no DNA to check that call. Germline assignment: CDR1 SGHVS and CDR2 FNYEAQ. The CDR3 consists of 14 residues. The CDR3 protein is CASSFTSGRNEQFF.

This sequence joins TRBV12-3 or TRBV12-4 and TRBJ1-2; TCRdb reports TRBD1, a call that lacks DNA to check it against. The CDR3 loop spans 15 amino acids. The CDR3 protein is CASSLVTGVGYGYTF.

The gene calls are TRBV28 and TRBJ1-5; TCRdb's assignment of TRBD1 cannot be checked, as there is no DNA. Germline CDR1 and CDR2: MDHEN and SYDVKM. The CDR3 length is 14 residues. This CDR3 reads CASSWGDTNQPQHF.

The chain employs TRBV20-1 and TRBJ2-1; TCRdb's D call, TRBD1, is unchecked because there is no DNA. The CDR3 is 13 residues long. Germline V gene data show CDR1 as DFQATT and CDR2 as SNEGSKA (reference sequence). The CDR3 here is CSVDSGTYNEQFF.

The V call is TRBV7-6, the J call TRBJ2-2; TCRdb's assignment of TRBD2 cannot be checked, as there is no DNA. This CDR3 region has 16 residues. Germline CDR1 and CDR2: SGHVS and FNYEAQ. This chain's CDR3 is CASSRTHEAGVRELFF. Drawing the rest from reference TRBV7-6 and TRBJ2-2, the complete variable domain is GAGVSQSPRYKVTKRGQDVALRCDPISGHVSLYWYRQALGQGPEFLTYFNYEAQQDKSGLPNDRFSAERPEGSISTLTIQRTEQRDSAMYRCASSRTHEAGVRELFFGEGSRLTVL.

This sequence joins TRBV28 and TRBJ1-1. Looked up from germline, CDR1 is MDHEN and CDR2 is SYDVKM. The CDR3 totals 12 residues. The CDR3 region is CASSLQTGEAFF.

The V call is TRBV30, the J call TRBJ1-2; the D gene TCRdb calls, TRBD1, cannot be checked with no DNA. The CDR3 loop spans 15 amino acids. Germline V gene sequence: CDR1 GTSNPN, CDR2 SVGIG (reference sequence). CDR3: CAWAHTMSPGRGYTF.

This chain uses TRBV20-1 with TRBJ2-7. The CDR3 extends over 11 amino acids. CDR1 is DFQATT and CDR2 is SNEGSKA in the germline V gene (reference sequence). CDR3 amino acids: CSAREYYEQYF.

The gene calls are TRBV28 and TRBJ2-7. CDR1 MDHEN and CDR2 SYDVKM come from the germline V gene. The CDR3 spans 15 residues. The CDR3 is CASSTKGSSSYEQYF.

The V gene is TRBV7-3, the J gene TRBJ2-3. CDR1 and CDR2 (germline): SGHTA, FQGTGA. The CDR3 has 15 amino acids. This CDR3 is CASSFSPESTDTQYF.

V is TRBV10-3 and J is TRBJ2-7; the TCRdb call, TRBD2, lacks DNA for checking. The CDR3 is made up of 16 amino acids. Germline CDR1 ENHRY, CDR2 SYGVKD. CDR3: CAISDRTSGGSYEQYF.

The V and J genes are TRBV12-3 or TRBV12-4 and TRBJ1-1; TCRdb calls TRBD1, which cannot be checked without DNA. The CDR3 extends over 15 amino acids. The CDR3 spells CASRFRQGVYTEAFF.

The chain carries TRBV7-9 and TRBJ2-7; the TRBD1 assignment by TCRdb is unverifiable without DNA. This CDR3 has 15 amino acids. CDR1 and CDR2 from the germline V gene are SEHNR and FQNEAQ (reference sequence). The CDR3 reads CASSLATGRVSEQYF.

The rearrangement links TRBV5-1 to TRBJ2-1; TCRdb gives TRBD2 as the D gene, but with no DNA this cannot be confirmed. This CDR3 has 16 amino acids. The germline V gene has CDR1 SGHRS and CDR2 YFSETQ. The CDR3 is CASSLLGLAGDNEQFF.

V gene TRBV6-5 combines with J gene TRBJ2-3. The CDR3 extends over 14 amino acids. The germline V gene has CDR1 MNHEY and CDR2 SVGAGI. Here the CDR3 reads CASSYSRWTDTQYF.

The CDR3 is CASLRTARSGANVLTF. The chain employs TRBV7-2 and TRBJ2-6; TCRdb calls TRBD1, which cannot be checked without DNA. Looked up from germline, CDR1 is SGHTA and CDR2 is FQGNSA. The CDR3 is made up of 16 amino acids. The entire variable domain, with the rest obtained from reference TRBV7-2 and TRBJ2-6, is as follows: GAGVSQSPSNKVTEKGKDVELRCDPISGHTALYWYRQSLGQGLEFLIYFQGNSAPDKSGLPSDRFSAERTGGSVSTLTIQRTQQEDSAVYLCASLRTARSGANVLTFGAGSRLTVL.

This sequence joins TRBV5-6 and TRBJ2-5; TCRdb calls TRBD2, which cannot be checked without DNA. The CDR3 runs to 19 residues. From germline, CDR1 is SGHDT and CDR2 YYEEEE. The CDR3 loop is CASSLVGPDGRVGQETQYF.

The chain is built from TRBV20-1 and TRBJ2-1; TCRdb indicates TRBD1, and absent DNA this call remains unverified. CDR1 and CDR2 from the germline V gene are DFQATT and SNEGSKA (reference sequence). This CDR3 contains 16 residues. The CDR3 protein is CSARAGGQASYNEQFF.

The genes are TRBV5-1 and TRBJ2-7; TCRdb's assignment of TRBD2 cannot be checked, as there is no DNA. Germline lookup yields CDR1 SGHRS and CDR2 YFSETQ. This CDR3 is built from 14 residues. The CDR3 here is CASSFSSGTYEQYF.